What follows are 22 T cell receptor beta chains derived from one specimen sequenced in a study of blood T cell repertoires in COVID-19. This table comes from immunoSEQ multiplex PCR, and its TCRdb copy is limited to in-frame clones, with some not included. The data contain roughly 100,000 clones, over 75% of them seen just once; the ten biggest clones take up 5% to 6.5%. The material sequenced was peripheral blood. These receptors were taken from a human donor in a cohort sampled during active COVID-19.

In DNA form, the CDR3 reads TGTGCCAGCAGTTTATTGAGGGGGCAGGACGAGCAGTACTTC. Amino acids: CASSLLRGQDEQYF. The chain employs TRBV28 and TRBJ2-7, with TRBD1 matching 7 bases. The CDR3 runs to 14 residues. The germline V gene has CDR1 MDHEN and CDR2 SYDVKM. The V and J ends lost 1 base and 5 bases, in that order; junction bases with no gene match: 5.

This clone has more than one count but fewer than ten. This sequence joins TRBV7-9 and TRBJ1-2; D is undetermined. Germline V lookup: CDR1 SEHNR, CDR2 FQNEAQ (reference sequence). V lost 1 base and J 6 bases, leaving 9 bases between the germline ends. CDR3 length equals 13 residues. CDR3 protein: CASSLGKADGYTF. The CDR3 nucleotides are TGTGCCAGCAGCTTAGGGAAAGCGGATGGCTACACCTTC.

The CDR3 DNA is TGTGCCAGCAGCTTAGTAGCTAGCGGGGGGTCTTACACCGGGGAGCTGTTTTTT. Its translation is CASSLVASGGSYTGELFF. The chain links TRBV7-2 to TRBJ2-2; 11 bases map to TRBD2. V shed 1 base, J shed 3 bases, and the junction held 7 bases outside the gene matches. The V gene's germline CDR1 is SGHTA and CDR2 FQGNSA. The CDR3 is 18 amino acids.

In its sample, this clone was seen a few times. The chain is built from TRBV7-2 and TRBJ2-5; D remains unclear. Germline V gene sequence: CDR1 SGHTA, CDR2 FQGNSA. V lost 1 base and J lost 4, with 7 bases in between. This CDR3 is built from 13 residues. CDR3 amino acids: CASSLVERETQYF. The CDR3 nucleotides read TGTGCCAGCAGCTTAGTAGAGCGAGAGACCCAGTACTTC. Full variable domain (missing parts from reference TRBV7-2 and TRBJ2-5): GAGVSQSPSNKVTEKGKDVELRCDPISGHTALYWYRQSLGQGLEFLIYFQGNSAPDKSGLPSDRFSAERTGGSVSTLTIQRTQQEDSAVYLCASSLVERETQYFGPGTRLLVL.

This rearrangement joins TRBV6-5 to TRBJ2-5, with 7 bases that match TRBD2. CDR1 MNHEY and CDR2 SVGAGI come from the germline V gene. The ends lost 6 bases at V and 4 bases at J; junction bases unmatched: 2. The CDR3 length is 12 residues. The CDR3 region has the DNA TGTGCCAGCAGCCCGGGGGGAGAGACCCAGTACTTC. Translation gives CASSPGGETQYF.

The table lists this clone with a count of one. The rearrangement joins TRBV7-2 to TRBJ2-2; 8 bases align to TRBD1. Per the germline V gene, CDR1 is SGHTA and CDR2 is FQGNSA. The CDR3 runs 17 residues. V lost 1 base, J lost 2 bases, and 6 bases stayed unmatched. The CDR3 DNA follows: TGTGCCAGCAGCTTAGGGGTAGACAGGGGAAACACCGGGGAGCTGTTTTTT. Translating it yields CASSLGVDRGNTGELFF.

V is TRBV19 and J is TRBJ2-1, with a possible D match to TRBD2 (7 bases). There are 14 residues in the CDR3. The ends were cut back, 7 bases at V and 4 bases at J, with 14 bases in the middle. Germline V gene lookup returns CDR1 LNHDA and CDR2 SQIVND (reference sequence). The CDR3 coding sequence is TGTGCCAGTACAAAGGGGGGGAGTTACAATGAGCAGTTCTTC. Protein sequence: CASTKGGSYNEQFF.

The V call is TRBV4-3, the J call TRBJ2-3, with 9 bases identical to TRBD2. V was pared by 0 bases and J by 3 bases, with 10 bases of the junction left unmatched. The CDR3 length is 18 residues. Per germline, CDR1 LGHNA and CDR2 YSLEER. The CDR3 DNA reads as TGCGCCAGCAGCCAAGATGCTCCCGGGACTAGCCGTACAGATACGCAGTATTTT. It is translated as CASSQDAPGTSRTDTQYF.

The chain carries TRBV7-9 and TRBJ2-7, with D unclear. Trimming removed 8 bases at V and 2 bases at J, with 16 bases between. This CDR3 region has 14 residues. Germline CDR1 and CDR2: SEHNR and FQNEAQ (reference sequence). CDR3 sequence (DNA): TGTGCCAGCCCCAAGGTAGAGCTTACCTACGAGCAGTACTTC. It encodes CASPKVELTYEQYF.

This sequence joins TRBV5-5 and TRBJ1-1; D not certain. V lost 0 bases, J lost 1 base, and 13 bases lay in between. Germline V gene lookup returns CDR1 SGHKS and CDR2 YYEKEE (reference sequence). The CDR3 loop spans 16 amino acids. The CDR3 reads CASSLASGGRNTEAFF. The DNA for the CDR3 is TGTGCCAGCAGCTTGGCATCGGGAGGGAGGAACACTGAAGCTTTCTTT. The whole variable domain, filled in from reference TRBV5-5 and TRBJ1-1, reads DAGVTQSPTHLIKTRGQQVTLRCSPISGHKSVSWYQQVLGQGPQFIFQYYEKEERGRGNFPDRFSARQFPNYSSELNVNALLLGDSALYLCASSLASGGRNTEAFFGQGTRLTVV.

V is TRBV14 and J is TRBJ2-7; 8 positions agree with TRBD1. The germline gives CDR1 SGHDN, CDR2 FVKESK. Germline trimming cut 4 bases from V and 4 bases from J; bases unmatched to any gene: 12. The CDR3 is 16 residues long. The CDR3 sequence: CASSPLLGTGVYEQYF. The CDR3 region has the DNA TGTGCCAGCAGCCCCCTTCTGGGGACAGGAGTTTACGAGCAGTACTTC.

This sequence joins TRBV19 and TRBJ2-7; no firm D call. The length of the CDR3 is 13 residues. V lost 5 bases to trimming and J lost 2 bases, with 10 bases between them. Germline V lookup: CDR1 LNHDA, CDR2 SQIVND (reference sequence). The CDR3 DNA reads TGTGCCAGTAGTCCCCAGTGGCCCTACGAGCAGTACTTC. Translating it yields CASSPQWPYEQYF.

This clone was detected only once. The junction departs from the called germline gene at one end, perhaps through a read error. The same CDR3 arises from other DNA sequences in this sample as well. The genes are TRBV29-1 and TRBJ2-7; 11 positions agree with TRBD1. The germline V gene has CDR1 SQVTM and CDR2 ANQGSEA. This CDR3 is built from 13 residues. CDR3 coding DNA: TGCAGCGTCAGCCGGGACAGGGGGTACGAACAGTACTTC. Translating gives CSVSRDRGYEQYF.

The chain recombines TRBV6-5 with TRBJ2-7, with 10 bases lining up with TRBD2. This CDR3 is 16 amino acids long. The junction had 2 bases not matched to a gene; V was cut back by 0 bases and J by 0 bases. Germline V lookup: CDR1 MNHEY, CDR2 SVGAGI. The CDR3 sequence is CASSYSGTSDSYEQYF. In nucleotides, the CDR3 is TGTGCCAGCAGTTACTCGGGGACTAGCGACTCCTACGAGCAGTACTTC.

The J gene is TRBJ1-2, the V gene TRBV7-2; D is ambiguous. Between the trimmed V and J ends, which lost 7 bases and 3 bases, there was a span of 12 bases. The CDR3 extends over 13 amino acids. CDR1 is SGHTA and CDR2 is FQGNSA in the germline V gene. CDR3 nucleotides: TGTGCCAGCACCGCGCCGGGTCACTATGGCTACACCTTC. Translation: CASTAPGHYGYTF.

The rearrangement uses TRBV6-5 and TRBJ1-1; unclear D gene. The germline V gene has CDR1 MNHEY and CDR2 SVGAGI. The CDR3 extends over 11 amino acids. V lost 10 bases to trimming and J lost 8 bases, with 14 bases between them. The CDR3 loop reads CATAPSREAFF. In nucleotides, the CDR3 is TGTGCCACTGCACCCTCCAGAGAAGCTTTCTTT.

This clone has just one count. This sequence joins TRBV14 and TRBJ2-5; TRBD2 aligns across 10 bases. After removal of 5 bases from V and 5 bases from J, the junction contained 11 bases not matched to a gene. The CDR3 has 16 amino acids. Germline values: CDR1 SGHDN, CDR2 FVKESK. CDR3 loop: CASSKSGTSVFETQYF. The CDR3, as DNA: TGTGCCAGCAGCAAGTCCGGGACTAGCGTTTTCGAGACCCAGTACTTC.

The chain recombines TRBV24-1 with TRBJ2-1; maybe TRBD2 (6 bases). The CDR3 extends over 14 amino acids. Between the trimmed V and J ends, which lost 2 bases and 7 bases, there was a span of 11 bases. Germline loops: CDR1 KGHDR, CDR2 SFDVKD. CDR3 nucleotide sequence: TGTGCCACCAGTGATTCCCCCCGGGAGAATGAGCAGTTCTTC. Protein product: CATSDSPRENEQFF.

The chain recombines TRBV12-3 or TRBV12-4 with TRBJ2-1; tentatively, D is TRBD2 (5 bases). With 3 bases removed from V and 10 bases from J, the gap between germline ends came to 13 bases. The CDR3 totals 13 residues. The CDR3 DNA sequence: TGTGCCAGCAGTTTCGGAGGAGTAAGGGAGCAGTTCTTC. This translates into CASSFGGVREQFF.

This sequence joins TRBV2 and TRBJ1-4; 7 bases agree with TRBD1. V trimming: 3 bases; J trimming: 2 bases; junction bases outside the gene matches: 3. This CDR3 contains 15 residues. Germline V gives CDR1 SNHLY, CDR2 FYNNEI. The DNA for the CDR3 is TGTGCCAGCAGTGAGACAGGGTCCACTAATGAAAAACTGTTTTTT. This translates into CASSETGSTNEKLFF. Full variable domain (remainder filled in from reference TRBV2 and TRBJ1-4): EPEVTQTPSHQVTQMGQEVILRCVPISNHLYFYWYRQILGQKVEFLVSFYNNEISEKSEIFDDQFSVERPDGSNFTLKIRSTKLEDSAMYFCASSETGSTNEKLFFGSGTQLSVL.

The chain links TRBV27 to TRBJ1-1; no clear D. The germline CDR1 and CDR2 sequences are MNHEY and SMNVEV (reference sequence). Trimming took off 3 bases at V and 5 bases at J, with 13 bases between the two ends. The CDR3 runs to 14 residues. In DNA form, the CDR3 reads TGTGCCAGCAGTTTTGGAGGGCAAGGGACTGAAGCTTTCTTT. It codes for CASSFGGQGTEAFF.

V and J are TRBV7-9 and TRBJ2-1, with TRBD2 identical over 7 bases. This CDR3 has 13 residues. The trim removed 0 bases at V and 8 bases at J, leaving 1 base unmatched. Germline V gene lookup returns CDR1 SEHNR and CDR2 FQNEAQ (reference sequence). The CDR3 loop is CASSLAGGYEQFF. Written as DNA, the CDR3 is TGTGCCAGCAGCTTAGCGGGAGGGTATGAGCAGTTCTTC.